The source of this T cell receptor (beta chain) is a study of blood T cell repertoires in COVID-19. V was shortened by 3 bases and J by 0 bases, with 9 bases between the two germline ends. The CDR3 loop spans 15 amino acids. In germline, CDR1 is LNHDA, CDR2 SQIVND (reference sequence). The protocol was immunoSEQ multiplex PCR, while the TCRdb copy is restricted to in-frame clones and leaves out a portion. The sample yields 270,000 or so clones, roughly 84% seen once. The clonotype was recovered from a human donor with COVID-19, enrolled during active disease. The donor label of this sample is uncertain. Material: peripheral blood. The chain has TRBV19 and TRBJ1-3, with a tentative D call TRBD1 (5 bases). Written as DNA, the CDR3 is TGTGCCAGTAGTATTCGGGGGAGCTCTGGAAACACCATATATTTT. Amino acid sequence: CASSIRGSSGNTIYF.